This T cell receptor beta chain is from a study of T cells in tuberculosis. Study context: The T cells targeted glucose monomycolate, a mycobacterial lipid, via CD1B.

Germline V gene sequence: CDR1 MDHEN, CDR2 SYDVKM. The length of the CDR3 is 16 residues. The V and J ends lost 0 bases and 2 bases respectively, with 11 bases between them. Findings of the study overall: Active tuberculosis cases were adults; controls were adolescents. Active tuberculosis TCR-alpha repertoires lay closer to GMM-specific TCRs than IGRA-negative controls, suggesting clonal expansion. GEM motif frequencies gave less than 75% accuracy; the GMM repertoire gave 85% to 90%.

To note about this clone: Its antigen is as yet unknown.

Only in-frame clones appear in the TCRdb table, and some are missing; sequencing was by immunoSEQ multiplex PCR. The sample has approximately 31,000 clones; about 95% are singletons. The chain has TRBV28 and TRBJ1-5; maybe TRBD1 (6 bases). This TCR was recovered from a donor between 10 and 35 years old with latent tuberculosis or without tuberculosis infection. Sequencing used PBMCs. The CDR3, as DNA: TGTGCCAGCAGTTTATGGGGGGCGAGCGGCAATCAGCCCCAGCATTTT. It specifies CASSLWGASGNQPQHF.